This TCR beta chain is drawn from a study of blood T cell repertoires in COVID-19. Germline assignment: CDR1 MDHEN and CDR2 SYDVKM. The CDR3 totals 15 residues. The V segment lost 5 bases and the J segment 5 bases; nucleotides outside the gene matches: 11. Generated by immunoSEQ multiplex PCR, the TCRdb table keeps only in-frame clones and is missing some. In the table there are more than 150,000 clones, approximately 86% of which are singletons. The J gene is TRBJ2-7, the V gene TRBV28; 8 nucleotides match TRBD1. The sample comprised peripheral blood. This TCR derives from a man between 65 and 85 years old with active or convalescent COVID-19. The CDR3 DNA sequence: TGTGCCAGCAGTGAAGAGACAGGGGATCGGAACGAGCAGTACTTC. Its translation: CASSEETGDRNEQYF.